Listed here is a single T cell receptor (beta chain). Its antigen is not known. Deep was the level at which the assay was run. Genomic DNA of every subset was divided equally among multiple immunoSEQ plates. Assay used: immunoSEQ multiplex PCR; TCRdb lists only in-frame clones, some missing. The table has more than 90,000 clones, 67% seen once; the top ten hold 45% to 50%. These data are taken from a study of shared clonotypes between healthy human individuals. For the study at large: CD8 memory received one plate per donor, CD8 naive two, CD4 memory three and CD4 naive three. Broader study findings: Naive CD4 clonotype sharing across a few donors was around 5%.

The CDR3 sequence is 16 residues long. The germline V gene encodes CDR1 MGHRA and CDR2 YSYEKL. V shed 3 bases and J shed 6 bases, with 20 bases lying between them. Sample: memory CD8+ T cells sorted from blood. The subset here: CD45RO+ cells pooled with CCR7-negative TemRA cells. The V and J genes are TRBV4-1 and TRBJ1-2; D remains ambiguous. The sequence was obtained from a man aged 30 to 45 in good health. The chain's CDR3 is CASSHSFYHGVNGYTF. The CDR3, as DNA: TGCGCCAGCAGCCACTCATTCTACCACGGGGTTAATGGCTACACCTTC.